What follows are 27 T cell receptor beta chains derived from one specimen sequenced in a study of blood T cell repertoires in COVID-19. TCRdb keeps only in-frame clones here, not all; method: immunoSEQ multiplex PCR. The sample lists roughly 200,000 clones, about 80% seen once, with roughly 6.7% in the top ten. Material: peripheral blood. The receptors stem from a man in his sixties with acute or convalescent COVID-19.

This clone has a single count. The gene calls are TRBV18 and TRBJ2-1, with D maybe TRBD1 (5 bases). V dropped 2 bases and J dropped 3 bases, with 14 bases sitting between them. This CDR3 contains 16 residues. CDR1 is KGHSH and CDR2 is LQKENI in the germline V gene. The CDR3 spells CASSPGQDKVYNEQFF. In nucleotides, the CDR3 is TGTGCCAGCTCACCAGGTCAGGACAAAGTCTACAATGAGCAGTTCTTC.

The V call is TRBV5-6, the J call TRBJ1-2; D perhaps matches TRBD1 (5 bases). CDR1 is SGHDT, CDR2 YYEEEE, per germline. The V and J ends lost 3 bases and 3 bases respectively, with 9 bases between them. There are 13 residues in the CDR3. The CDR3: CASSSQAHYGYTF. CDR3 DNA sequence: TGTGCCAGCAGCTCACAGGCCCACTATGGCTACACCTTC. Complete variable domain (other parts from reference TRBV5-6 and TRBJ1-2): DAGVTQSPTHLIKTRGQQVTLRCSPKSGHDTVSWYQQALGQGPQFIFQYYEEEERQRGNFPDRFSGHQFPNYSSELNVNALLLGDSALYLCASSSQAHYGYTFGSGTRLTVV.

This chain connects TRBV18 to TRBJ1-1; tentatively, D is TRBD1 (5 bases). The V gene lost 5 bases and the J gene lost 0 bases, with 16 bases spanning the gap. Germline V CDR1 and CDR2: KGHSH, LQKENI. The CDR3 sequence is 16 residues long. The chain's CDR3 is CASSNWTLRVNTEAFF. The CDR3 DNA follows: TGTGCCAGCTCAAATTGGACATTAAGGGTGAACACTGAAGCTTTCTTT.

J is TRBJ2-3 and V is TRBV9; TRBD1 might be the D (7 bases). V lost 0 bases to trimming and J lost 3 bases, with 11 bases between them. The CDR3 runs to 15 residues. The germline V gene encodes CDR1 SGDLS and CDR2 YYNGEE. This chain's CDR3 is CASSVVSGGTDTQYF. The CDR3 DNA reads TGTGCCAGCAGCGTAGTATCAGGGGGGACAGATACGCAGTATTTT.

This clone came up a few times. The CDR3, as DNA: TGTGCCAGTAGTCCCCGACAGGGCGGCAATCAGCCCCAGCATTTT. This translates into CASSPRQGGNQPQHF. The chain is built from TRBV19 and TRBJ1-5, with 7 bases matching TRBD1. Losses at the gene ends were 5 bases for V and 2 bases for J; bases not matched to a gene: 6. The germline gives CDR1 LNHDA, CDR2 SQIVND (reference sequence). The CDR3 length is 15 residues. The whole variable domain, remainder taken from reference TRBV19 and TRBJ1-5, is DGGITQSPKYLFRKEGQNVTLSCEQNLNHDAMYWYRQDPGQGLRLIYYSQIVNDFQKGDIAEGYSVSREKKESFPLTVTSAQKNPTAFYLCASSPRQGGNQPQHFGDGTRLSIL.

The chain couples TRBV19 to TRBJ1-2; 8 positions match TRBD1. The CDR3 covers 14 residues. V shed 7 bases and J 4 bases; nucleotides not matched to a gene: 8. In germline, CDR1 is LNHDA, CDR2 SQIVND (reference sequence). The CDR3: CASKLGQGAYGYTF. In nucleotides, the CDR3 is TGTGCCAGTAAACTAGGACAGGGTGCCTATGGCTACACCTTC.

The chain is built from TRBV9 and TRBJ1-5; TRBD1 matches 7 bases. CDR1 is SGDLS and CDR2 is YYNGEE in the germline V gene. V trimming: 1 base; J trimming: 6 bases; junction bases outside the gene matches: 4. The CDR3 totals 14 residues. The CDR3 bases are TGTGCCAGCAGCGTATTAGGGGGCGGTCAGCCCCAGCATTTT. Residues: CASSVLGGGQPQHF. Full variable domain (missing parts from reference TRBV9 and TRBJ1-5): DSGVTQTPKHLITATGQRVTLRCSPRSGDLSVYWYQQSLDQGLQFLIQYYNGEERAKGNILERFSAQQFPDLHSELNLSSLELGDSALYFCASSVLGGGQPQHFGDGTRLSIL.

This chain joins TRBV27 and TRBJ1-4, with TRBD1 matching over 7 bases. Unmatched junction bases numbered 6, after V lost 6 bases and J lost 5 bases. This CDR3 has 14 residues. Germline V gene sequence: CDR1 MNHEY, CDR2 SMNVEV (reference sequence). CDR3 sequence: CASSQRGPNEKLFF. DNA for the CDR3: TGTGCCAGCAGCCAAAGGGGGCCCAATGAAAAACTGTTTTTT.

The chain combines TRBV7-9 with TRBJ2-2, with a tentative D call TRBD2 (5 bases). Germline lookup yields CDR1 SEHNR and CDR2 FQNEAQ (reference sequence). The CDR3 extends over 16 amino acids. The V end was cut by 1 base, the J end by 1 base, with 10 bases between. The CDR3: CASSLVAGMNTGELFF. The CDR3 bases are TGTGCCAGCAGCTTAGTAGCCGGGATGAACACCGGGGAGCTGTTTTTT.

The CDR3 spells CASSYLGTGDYTF. CDR3 coding DNA: TGTGCCAGCAGTTACCTAGGGACAGGGGATTACACCTTC. The chain combines TRBV6-5 with TRBJ1-2; 10 bases line up with TRBD1. This CDR3 spans 13 amino acids. Per the germline V gene, CDR1 is MNHEY and CDR2 is SVGAGI. With 2 bases clipped from V and 11 bases from J, the junction kept 5 bases outside the gene matches.

Worth noting for this clone: The sample has other DNA sequences that encode this CDR3 too. CDR3 DNA: TGTGCCAGCAGCGTAGGAGGGTCCTCTGGAAACACCATATATTTT. Residues: CASSVGGSSGNTIYF. The genes are TRBV9 and TRBJ1-3; unclear D gene. Trimming removed 0 bases at V and 0 bases at J, with 7 bases between. The CDR3 is 15 residues long. The V gene's germline CDR1 is SGDLS and CDR2 YYNGEE.

The chain couples TRBV7-2 to TRBJ2-1; 13 bases map to TRBD2. In germline, CDR1 is SGHTA, CDR2 FQGNSA. CDR3 length equals 15 residues. The junction had 3 bases not matched to a gene; V was cut back by 4 bases and J by 6 bases. For the CDR3, the DNA is TGTGCCAGCAGCTGGACTAGCGGGGGTCGCAATGAGCAGTTCTTC. Its protein product is CASSWTSGGRNEQFF.

This chain connects TRBV11-2 to TRBJ1-1, with D possibly matching TRBD1 (5 bases). The CDR3 spans 17 residues. The ends were cut back, 5 bases at V and 1 base at J, with 20 bases in the middle. Germline CDR1 and CDR2: SGHAT and FQNNGV. The CDR3 loop reads CASSTGNAGRGNTEAFF. DNA of the CDR3: TGTGCCAGCAGCACCGGAAACGCAGGTAGGGGGAACACTGAAGCTTTCTTT. The entire variable domain, with the rest obtained from reference TRBV11-2 and TRBJ1-1, is as follows: EAGVAQSPRYKIIEKRQSVAFWCNPISGHATLYWYQQILGQGPKLLIQFQNNGVVDDSQLPKDRFSAERLKGVDSTLKIQPAKLEDSAVYLCASSTGNAGRGNTEAFFGQGTRLTVV.

V and J are TRBV28 and TRBJ1-1, with D maybe TRBD1 (5 bases). V lost 2 bases to trimming and J lost 4 bases, with 5 bases between them. Germline V gene data show CDR1 as MDHEN and CDR2 as SYDVKM. The CDR3 is made up of 12 amino acids. Here the CDR3 DNA reads TGTGCCAGCAGTTTAAGGGGCACTGAAGCTTTCTTT. It specifies CASSLRGTEAFF. The complete variable domain, with remaining parts taken from reference TRBV28 and TRBJ1-1, reads DVKVTQSSRYLVKRTGEKVFLECVQDMDHENMFWYRQDPGLGLRLIYFSYDVKMKEKGDIPEGYSVSREKKERFSLILESASTNQTSMYLCASSLRGTEAFFGQGTRLTVV.

This clone was observed a few times. V is TRBV19 and J is TRBJ1-6; TRBD1 matches 7 bases. The trim removed 9 bases at V and 9 bases at J, leaving 17 bases unmatched. The CDR3 extends over 16 amino acids. CDR1 is LNHDA, CDR2 SQIVND, per germline (reference sequence). As DNA, the CDR3 is TGTGCCAGCCGAGCCTTCAAGGGGGCAGTCGGTTCACCCCTCCACTTT. The encoded protein is CASRAFKGAVGSPLHF. Filled out from reference TRBV19 and TRBJ1-6, the complete variable domain reads DGGITQSPKYLFRKEGQNVTLSCEQNLNHDAMYWYRQDPGQGLRLIYYSQIVNDFQKGDIAEGYSVSREKKESFPLTVTSAQKNPTAFYLCASRAFKGAVGSPLHFGNGTRLTVT.

This chain joins TRBV6-2 or TRBV6-3 and TRBJ2-5, with D uncertain. The J call could be wrong; TRBJ2-7 is a better fit for the DNA end. Per germline, CDR1 MNHEY and CDR2 SVGEGT. The CDR3 has 14 amino acids. The CDR3 DNA follows: TGTGCCAGCAGTTACGATGGCAGCGCCTACGAGCAGTACTTC. Encoded protein: CASSYDGSAYEQYF.

The chain couples TRBV19 to TRBJ2-3; D is unresolved. CDR1 and CDR2 (germline): LNHDA, SQIVND (reference sequence). The ends were cut back, 3 bases at V and 11 bases at J, with 15 bases in the middle. This CDR3 is built from 13 residues. Here the CDR3 reads CASSILAERQQYF. CDR3 DNA: TGTGCCAGTAGTATTCTCGCGGAACGGCAGCAGTATTTT.

The J gene is TRBJ1-2, the V gene TRBV6-6, with TRBD1 as a possible D gene (6 bases). The CDR3 loop spans 16 amino acids. Trimming took 2 bases from V and 8 from J, leaving 21 bases between them. The germline CDR1 and CDR2 sequences are MNHNY and SVGAGI (reference sequence). The chain's CDR3 is CASSYGEGHGVRGYTF. The CDR3 DNA is TGTGCCAGCAGTTACGGAGAGGGACACGGCGTGAGAGGCTACACCTTC.

This chain links TRBV25-1 with TRBJ1-1; weak D call: TRBD1 (5 bases). The V end lost 3 bases, the J end lost 8 bases, and 13 bases lay between the germline ends. Germline V gene lookup returns CDR1 MGHDK and CDR2 SYGVNS. There are 13 residues in the CDR3. The CDR3 protein is CASSEAARGEAFF. In nucleotides, the CDR3 is TGTGCCAGCAGTGAGGCCGCCCGGGGGGAAGCTTTCTTT.

The V gene is TRBV19, the J gene TRBJ2-1; 14 positions match TRBD2. The germline V gene encodes CDR1 LNHDA and CDR2 SQIVND (reference sequence). The J segment lost 0 bases and the V segment lost 5 bases, leaving 15 bases of the junction unmatched. The CDR3 has 21 residues. The CDR3: CASSPRPGLAGATGSYNEQFF. The CDR3 DNA follows: TGTGCCAGTAGTCCCAGACCGGGACTAGCGGGAGCAACGGGCTCCTACAATGAGCAGTTCTTC.

V and J are TRBV10-1 and TRBJ2-1; D uncertain. Per germline, CDR1 WNHNN and CDR2 SYGVQD (reference sequence). Between the trimmed V and J ends, which lost 6 bases and 9 bases, there was a span of 3 bases. The CDR3 runs 9 residues. CDR3 nucleotide sequence: TGCGCCAGCAGGAGTGAGCAGTTCTTC. This sequence encodes CASRSEQFF.

This chain uses TRBV9 with TRBJ2-5, with D possibly TRBD2 on 6 matching bases. From germline, CDR1 is SGDLS and CDR2 YYNGEE. The V gene lost 7 bases and the J gene lost 4 bases, with 17 bases spanning the gap. There are 14 residues in the CDR3. CDR3 bases: TGTGCCAGCTCCCGCCCGGGAGCGCTAGAGACCCAGTACTTC. Protein sequence: CASSRPGALETQYF.

J is TRBJ1-4 and V is TRBV7-9, with a possible D match to TRBD1 (6 bases). Trimming took 4 bases from V and 3 from J, leaving 18 bases between them. The CDR3 has 17 residues. CDR1 SEHNR and CDR2 FQNEAQ come from the germline V gene (reference sequence). CDR3 protein: CASSSYRASGANEKLFF. CDR3 DNA sequence: TGTGCCAGCAGCTCCTACAGGGCATCCGGGGCTAATGAAAAACTGTTTTTT.

The V and J genes are TRBV27 and TRBJ2-5, with 9 nucleotides matching TRBD2. In germline, CDR1 is MNHEY, CDR2 SMNVEV (reference sequence). The CDR3 length is 14 residues. V shed 3 bases and J 3 bases; nucleotides not matched to a gene: 2. CDR3 region: CASSFSGSKETQYF. The DNA for the CDR3 is TGTGCCAGCAGTTTTAGCGGGAGCAAAGAGACCCAGTACTTC.

This clone showed up just a few times. The chain has TRBV6-1 and TRBJ1-3; D is unclear. The CDR3 runs to 16 residues. Germline V gene sequence: CDR1 MNHNS, CDR2 SASEGT. V was clipped by 0 bases and J by 2 bases, with 11 bases between them. The CDR3 is CASSEAVQFAGNTIYF. In DNA form, the CDR3 reads TGTGCCAGCAGTGAAGCGGTTCAGTTTGCTGGAAACACCATATATTTT.

The chain joins TRBV6-5 to TRBJ2-7; the D is unclear. V was trimmed by 5 bases and J by 7 bases, leaving 9 bases between them. In germline, CDR1 is MNHEY, CDR2 SVGAGI. This CDR3 comprises 11 residues. CDR3 residues: CASSRGWEQYF. CDR3 coding DNA: TGTGCCAGCAGTCGAGGATGGGAGCAGTACTTC.

The V gene is TRBV3-1 (or the pseudogene TRBV3-2), the J gene TRBJ1-1; D might be TRBD1 (5 bases). Looked up from germline, CDR1 is LGHDT and CDR2 is YNNKEL (reference sequence). This CDR3 has 14 residues. Trimming stripped 5 bases from V and 4 bases from J, with 14 bases between. CDR3 in amino acids: CASSAQVSGTEAFF. CDR3 nucleotide sequence: TGTGCCAGCAGCGCACAGGTGTCCGGCACTGAAGCTTTCTTT.